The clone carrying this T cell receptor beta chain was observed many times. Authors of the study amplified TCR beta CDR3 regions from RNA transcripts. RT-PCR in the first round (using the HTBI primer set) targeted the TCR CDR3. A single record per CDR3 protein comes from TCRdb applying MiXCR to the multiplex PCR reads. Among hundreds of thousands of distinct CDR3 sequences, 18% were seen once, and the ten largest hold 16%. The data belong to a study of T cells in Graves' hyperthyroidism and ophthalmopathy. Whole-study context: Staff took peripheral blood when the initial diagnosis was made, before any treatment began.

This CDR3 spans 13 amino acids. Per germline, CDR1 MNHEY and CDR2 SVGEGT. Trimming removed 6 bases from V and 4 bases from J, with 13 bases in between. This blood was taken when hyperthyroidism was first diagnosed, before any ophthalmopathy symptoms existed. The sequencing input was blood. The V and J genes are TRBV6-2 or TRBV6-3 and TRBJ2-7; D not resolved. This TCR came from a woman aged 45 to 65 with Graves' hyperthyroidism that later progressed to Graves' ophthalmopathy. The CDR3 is CASSDPGQYEQYF. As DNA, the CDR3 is TGTGCCAGCAGCGACCCTGGGCAATACGAGCAGTACTTC.